This T cell receptor beta chain emerged from a study of metastatic and nonmetastatic thyroid tumors. Study context: Thyroid patients, malignant and benign, had repertoires compared across blood and tumor or nodule tissue.

Source study methods: For papillary thyroid cancer, a distant-metastasis classifier was constructed from CDR3 differences observed across clinicopathological groups. TCRdb used MiXCR to call clones anew from the PCR reads. TCRdb's processing, not the authors', yielded these V and J calls. The sample holds about 31,000 clones, roughly 19% seen once. This clone was counted many times. Antigen specificity is unknown. Study conclusions and caveats: In both blood and tumor samples, TCR beta diversity was reported significantly higher for malignant than benign nodules.

The CDR3 consists of 14 residues. V lost 6 bases and J lost 5; bases outside the gene matches: 4. In germline, CDR1 is MDHEN, CDR2 SYDVKM. Thyroid surgery was performed in patients who had received no treatment beforehand. This sequence was found in a female donor with papillary thyroid cancer or a benign thyroid nodule (not recorded which). Some clones in this sample may be carry-over from other donors' samples. Sequencing input: blood. The rearrangement joins TRBV28 to TRBJ2-5; 12 bases align to TRBD1. The CDR3 loop reads CASRTGQGAETQYF. In DNA, the CDR3 is TGTGCCAGCAGGACGGGACAGGGGGCTGAGACCCAGTACTTC. The full variable domain, in which reference TRBV28 and TRBJ2-5 provide the parts outside the CDR3, is DVKVTQSSRYLVKRTGEKVFLECVQDMDHENMFWYRQDPGLGLRLIYFSYDVKMKEKGDIPEGYSVSREKKERFSLILESASTNQTSMYLCASRTGQGAETQYFGPGTRLLVL.